What follows are 30 T cell receptor beta chains derived from one specimen sequenced in a study of post-analysis software for immune sequencing data. cDNA libraries of TCR beta carried unique molecular identifiers. From the PCR reads, TCRdb called clonotypes with MiXCR, one entry per CDR3 protein. The sample includes hundreds of thousands of distinct CDR3 sequences, 25% to 30% of them seen just once. Notes on the study in general: Compared with controls, patients had more of 4 to 6 TRBV segments, including TRBV5-6, TRBV5-1 and TRBV20-1.

No antigens are known for them. The sample consisted of blood. The origin of the receptors is a girl aged 10-17 years with multiple sclerosis.

The chain combines TRBV4-1 with TRBJ2-1; D gene ambiguous. CDR1 and CDR2 (germline): MGHRA, YSYEKL. With 6 bases removed from V and 8 bases from J, the gap between germline ends came to 14 bases. The CDR3 runs 13 residues. The chain's CDR3 is CASRKTSLDEQFF. In nucleotides, the CDR3 is TGCGCCAGCAGAAAGACTTCTTTGGATGAGCAGTTCTTC.

The rearrangement links TRBV27 to TRBJ2-4; 12 nucleotides match TRBD2. Per the germline V gene, CDR1 is MNHEY and CDR2 is SMNVEV (reference sequence). Unmatched junction bases numbered 10, after V lost 4 bases and J lost 9 bases. The CDR3 has 16 amino acids. CDR3 nucleotides: TGTGCCAGCAGTTCCCGACTAGCGGGAGATTTGAGCATTCAGTACTTC. It yields the protein CASSSRLAGDLSIQYF.

This clonotype was recorded at least ten times. At one end, the junction sequence differs from germline, possibly due to a read error. J is TRBJ1-4 and V is TRBV4-1, with D uncertain. Germline CDR1 is MGHRA and CDR2 is YSYEKL. CDR3 length: 11 residues. The CDR3, as DNA: TGTGCCAGCAGCCAGGATGAAAAACTGTTTTTT. This encodes CASSQDEKLFF.

This clonotype was recorded a few times. The V and J genes are TRBV7-6 and TRBJ2-7; 11 bases line up with TRBD1. V was pared by 1 base and J by 3 bases, with 5 bases of the junction left unmatched. There are 16 residues in the CDR3. The germline CDR1 and CDR2 sequences are SGHVS and FNYEAQ. CDR3 residues: CASSLGTGGRFYEQYF. The CDR3 DNA sequence: TGTGCCAGCAGCTTAGGGACAGGGGGCCGTTTCTACGAGCAGTACTTC.

In its sample, this clonotype was seen many times. One end of the junction varies from germline; a read error may be responsible. The chain carries TRBV5-1 and TRBJ2-5, with 7 bases lining up with TRBD1. Germline V CDR1 and CDR2: SGHRS, YFSETQ. The CDR3 runs 12 residues. CDR3 sequence: CASSLDRETQYF. DNA of the CDR3: TGTGCCAGCAGCTTGGACAGGGAGACCCAGTACTTC.

J is TRBJ2-5 and V is TRBV3-1; 8 positions match TRBD2. CDR3 length: 17 residues. In germline, CDR1 is LGHDT, CDR2 YNNKEL (reference sequence). Losses at the gene ends were 1 base for V and 5 bases for J; bases not matched to a gene: 12. CDR3 sequence reads: CASSQVLSGSARETQYF. The CDR3 DNA reads as TGTGCCAGCAGCCAAGTCCTAAGCGGGAGCGCACGGGAGACCCAGTACTTC.

This clonotype was seen repeatedly, ten times or more. CDR3 sequence reads: CSALGGGADTQYF. The CDR3 DNA reads TGCAGCGCCTTAGGGGGAGGGGCAGATACGCAGTATTTT. The rearrangement links TRBV29-1 to TRBJ2-3; a weak D match, TRBD2 (7 bases). Trimming cost V 7 bases and J 4 bases, with 15 bases left between them. CDR3 size: 13 residues. The germline V gene has CDR1 SQVTM and CDR2 ANQGSEA.

There are a few counts of this clonotype. The V gene is TRBV7-9, the J gene TRBJ1-4; a weak D match, TRBD1 (5 bases). The CDR3 is 13 residues long. The V and J ends lost 1 base and 8 bases respectively, with 8 bases between them. CDR1 SEHNR and CDR2 FQNEAQ come from the germline V gene (reference sequence). CDR3 sequence reads: CASSLERQEKLFF. The CDR3 nucleotides read TGTGCCAGCAGCTTAGAGCGACAGGAAAAACTGTTTTTT.

The chain links TRBV7-6 to TRBJ2-1, with TRBD2 matching 11 bases. V shed 1 base, J shed 9 bases, and the junction held 5 bases outside the gene matches. This CDR3 has 15 residues. In germline, CDR1 is SGHVS, CDR2 FNYEAQ. The CDR3 sequence: CASSLVAGGLGEQFF. The CDR3 DNA sequence: TGTGCCAGCAGCTTAGTAGCGGGAGGGTTGGGTGAGCAGTTCTTC.

This clonotype has ten or more counts. This chain connects TRBV28 to TRBJ2-3; 9 bases fit TRBD2. V lost 2 bases, J lost 4 bases, and 7 bases stayed unmatched. Germline assignment: CDR1 MDHEN and CDR2 SYDVKM. This CDR3 region has 16 residues. The CDR3 nucleotides read TGTGCCAGCAGTTTAATAGCGGGAGTCCCCGCAGATACGCAGTATTTT. This translates into CASSLIAGVPADTQYF. The complete variable domain, with remaining parts taken from reference TRBV28 and TRBJ2-3, reads DVKVTQSSRYLVKRTGEKVFLECVQDMDHENMFWYRQDPGLGLRLIYFSYDVKMKEKGDIPEGYSVSREKKERFSLILESASTNQTSMYLCASSLIAGVPADTQYFGPGTRLTVL.

The rearrangement links TRBV6-2 or TRBV6-3 to TRBJ2-1; 9 bases map to TRBD2. Germline CDR1 reads MNHEY; CDR2 reads SVGEGT. The length of the CDR3 is 22 residues. Trimming took 7 bases from V and 3 from J; bases not matched to a gene: 28. The CDR3 reads CASTLRGTTIAGVPGYYNEQFF. CDR3 sequence (DNA): TGTGCCAGCACCCTCCGGGGGACCACTATAGCGGGAGTCCCCGGTTACTACAATGAGCAGTTCTTC.

The chain couples TRBV7-2 to TRBJ2-3; D is uncertain. Trimming took 1 base from V and 4 from J, leaving 12 bases between them. The CDR3 runs 15 residues. Germline loops: CDR1 SGHTA, CDR2 FQGNSA. The CDR3 spells CASSLVDARPDTQYF. The DNA of the CDR3 is TGTGCCAGCAGCTTAGTGGACGCACGCCCAGATACGCAGTATTTT.

This chain joins TRBV6-5 and TRBJ1-1; no clear D. Germline V gene sequence: CDR1 MNHEY, CDR2 SVGAGI. Trimming took off 5 bases at V and 1 base at J, with 5 bases between the two ends. The CDR3 runs to 12 residues. The DNA for the CDR3 is TGTGCCAGCAGTCGAAGGAACACTGAAGCTTTCTTT. The encoded protein is CASSRRNTEAFF.

There are a few counts of this clonotype. CDR3 residues: CSAREIGGRTDTQYF. The CDR3 bases are TGCAGTGCTAGAGAGATCGGGGGCAGGACAGATACGCAGTATTTT. The gene calls are TRBV20-1 and TRBJ2-3, with D perhaps given as TRBD1 or TRBD2 (6 bases each). The CDR3 consists of 15 residues. Trimming left V 0 bases short and J 3 bases short, with 13 bases between. Germline loops: CDR1 DFQATT, CDR2 SNEGSKA (reference sequence).

A word on this clonotype: A single base separates this from a much larger clone, so it may be a read error. The rearrangement joins TRBV5-1 to TRBJ2-4; a weak D match, TRBD1 (6 bases). The J call may be incorrect, as the DNA end agrees better with TRBJ2-7. This CDR3 is 11 amino acids long. Germline V lookup: CDR1 SGHRS, CDR2 YFSETQ. CDR3 in amino acids: CGSSIRGEQYF. In DNA form, the CDR3 reads TGCGGCAGCAGCATCAGGGGCGAGCAGTACTTC.

This chain joins TRBV12-3 or TRBV12-4 and TRBJ2-1; D is tentatively TRBD1 or TRBD2 (5 bases each). V lost 3 bases, J lost 7 bases, and 13 bases lay in between. The CDR3 runs to 14 residues. CDR3 nucleotides: TGTGCCAGCAGTTTCCTCCAGGGAGCAAATGAGCAGTTCTTC. It translates to CASSFLQGANEQFF.

The rearrangement links TRBV10-3 to TRBJ2-7; D remains ambiguous. CDR1 ENHRY and CDR2 SYGVKD come from the germline V gene. V was clipped by 8 bases and J by 2 bases, with 13 bases between them. The CDR3 is made up of 13 amino acids. The CDR3 loop is CAIGESDTYEQYF. The CDR3 nucleotides read TGTGCCATCGGAGAATCAGATACCTACGAGCAGTACTTC.

The chain joins TRBV4-3 to TRBJ2-4, with TRBD2 identical over 7 bases. The DNA end favors TRBJ2-7, so the J call may be wrong. The CDR3 spans 15 residues. Germline CDR1 is LGHNA and CDR2 is YSLEER. The CDR3 loop is CASSQRLAAGYEQYF. The CDR3 DNA is TGCGCCAGCAGCCAAAGGCTAGCGGCCGGCTACGAGCAGTACTTC.

This chain uses TRBV7-9 with TRBJ1-1; D possibly corresponds to TRBD1 (5 bases). This CDR3 has 14 amino acids. Trimming left V 0 bases short and J 6 bases short, with 11 bases between. Looked up from germline, CDR1 is SEHNR and CDR2 is FQNEAQ (reference sequence). The CDR3: CASSLAGGSPEAFF. The CDR3, as DNA: TGTGCCAGCAGCTTAGCGGGGGGATCCCCTGAAGCTTTCTTT.

The J gene is TRBJ2-1, the V gene TRBV2, with 10 positions matching TRBD2. CDR3 size: 17 residues. The J segment lost 8 bases and the V segment lost 0 bases, leaving 10 bases of the junction unmatched. The germline V gene has CDR1 SNHLY and CDR2 FYNNEI. CDR3 nucleotides: TGTGCCAGCAGTGAAGCGCTTCGGGCTAGCGGGGGCGATGAGCAGTTCTTC. Translation gives CASSEALRASGGDEQFF.

In its sample, this clonotype was seen a few times. One junction end does not reproduce the germline sequence, and a read error may be involved. The CDR3 region is CACSARDRGRGTDTQYF. In DNA, the CDR3 is TGTGCCTGCAGCGCCCGGGACAGGGGGCGCGGCACAGATACGCAGTATTTT. The gene calls are TRBV9 and TRBJ2-3, with 12 bases lining up with TRBD1. The germline CDR1 and CDR2 sequences are SGDLS and YYNGEE. This CDR3 has 17 amino acids.

The rearrangement joins TRBV7-9 to TRBJ2-7; unclear D gene. Trimming cost V 1 base and J 9 bases, with 13 bases left between them. Germline V gene sequence: CDR1 SEHNR, CDR2 FQNEAQ (reference sequence). The CDR3 has 13 amino acids. The CDR3 reads CASSLDAGPGQYF. The CDR3, as DNA: TGTGCCAGCAGCTTAGATGCAGGCCCCGGGCAGTACTTC.

This clonotype was seen more than once but under ten times. The chain joins TRBV5-1 to TRBJ1-1; D may be TRBD1 (6 bases). Trimming took 0 bases from V and 6 from J, leaving 9 bases between them. Germline-derived CDR1 and CDR2 are SGHRS and YFSETQ. The CDR3 runs to 13 residues. CDR3 sequence reads: CASSLARGPEAFF. CDR3 coding DNA: TGCGCCAGCAGCTTGGCCCGGGGGCCTGAAGCTTTCTTT.

This clonotype was seen a handful of times. CDR3 sequence reads: CASSFLGSETYNEQFF. The CDR3 DNA reads TGCGCCAGCAGCTTTTTGGGTTCGGAAACCTACAATGAGCAGTTCTTC. The chain is built from TRBV5-1 and TRBJ2-1; D is uncertain. Germline V gene sequence: CDR1 SGHRS, CDR2 YFSETQ. The CDR3 runs 16 residues. V dropped 2 bases and J dropped 2 bases, with 14 bases sitting between them.

The rearrangement uses TRBV20-1 and TRBJ2-4; 8 positions match TRBD1. Germline CDR1 is DFQATT and CDR2 is SNEGSKA (reference sequence). CDR3 length equals 14 residues. With 7 bases clipped from V and 8 bases from J, the junction kept 13 bases outside the gene matches. This chain's CDR3 is CSGTKDRVRDIQYF. DNA of the CDR3: TGCAGTGGGACCAAGGACAGGGTCCGGGACATTCAGTACTTC.

The chain links TRBV5-1 to TRBJ2-7, with 12 bases identical to TRBD2. This CDR3 comprises 16 residues. Germline V gene lookup returns CDR1 SGHRS and CDR2 YFSETQ. V dropped 1 base and J dropped 7; count of bases not matched to a gene: 9. DNA for the CDR3: TGCGCCAGCAGCTTGCGGGAGACTAGCGGGAGCCTTGAGCAGTACTTC. Its translation is CASSLRETSGSLEQYF.

The sample holds a few counts of this clonotype. V is TRBV5-1 and J is TRBJ2-1, with 9 bases fitting TRBD1. Germline assignment: CDR1 SGHRS and CDR2 YFSETQ. The length of the CDR3 is 15 residues. The trim removed 0 bases at V and 8 bases at J, leaving 6 bases unmatched. CDR3 DNA: TGCGCCAGCAGCTTGGAGGGACAGGGTTTCGATGAGCAGTTCTTC. It encodes CASSLEGQGFDEQFF.

The chain has TRBV7-2 and TRBJ1-5; TRBD1 aligns across 7 bases. Germline CDR1 and CDR2: SGHTA and FQGNSA. The CDR3 sequence is 15 residues long. J lost 3 bases, V lost 3 bases, and 5 bases had no gene match. CDR3: CASSFITGANQPQHF. In DNA, the CDR3 is TGTGCCAGCAGCTTCATAACAGGGGCCAATCAGCCCCAGCATTTT.

The chain employs TRBV27 and TRBJ2-7; 7 positions match TRBD2. The CDR3 is made up of 17 amino acids. The V segment lost 0 bases and the J segment 4 bases; nucleotides outside the gene matches: 12. Germline V gene lookup returns CDR1 MNHEY and CDR2 SMNVEV (reference sequence). This CDR3 reads CASSLSAGSTSPYEQYF. CDR3 bases: TGTGCCAGCAGTTTATCAGCGGGATCCACCTCACCTTACGAGCAGTACTTC.

This chain uses TRBV14 with TRBJ2-1; D is unclear. V shed 1 base and J shed 2 bases, with 9 bases lying between them. Germline-derived CDR1 and CDR2 are SGHDN and FVKESK. There are 15 residues in the CDR3. The DNA for the CDR3 is TGTGCCAGCAGCCAAGGAGTAAAACCCTACAATGAGCAGTTCTTC. It yields the protein CASSQGVKPYNEQFF.